The 30 T cell receptor beta chains in this list originate from one sample, sequenced in a study of technical replicates of blood from a few donors. Generated by immunoSEQ multiplex PCR, the TCRdb table keeps only in-frame clones and is missing some. The profile covers about 62,000 clones, with roughly 98% appearing a single time and 0.16% taken by the ten largest. The sequencing input was T cells isolated from PBMCs. The receptors derive from a human donor in good health.

The V and J genes are TRBV2 and TRBJ2-1; D is undetermined. This CDR3 has 13 residues. V lost 6 bases and J 0 bases, leaving 6 bases between the germline ends. Germline V gene lookup returns CDR1 SNHLY and CDR2 FYNNEI. The CDR3 nucleotides read TGTGCCAGCAGACAAAACTCCTACAATGAGCAGTTCTTC. As protein: CASRQNSYNEQFF.

This chain joins TRBV14 and TRBJ1-1; 7 nucleotides align to TRBD1. The CDR3 is 14 amino acids. Germline CDR1 and CDR2: SGHDN and FVKESK. The ends lost 7 bases at V and 5 bases at J; junction bases unmatched: 10. The chain's CDR3 is CASNPTGPHTEAFF. In DNA, the CDR3 is TGTGCCAGCAACCCGACAGGGCCCCATACTGAAGCTTTCTTT. The full variable domain, in which reference TRBV14 and TRBJ1-1 provide the parts outside the CDR3, is EAGVTQFPSHSVIEKGQTVTLRCDPISGHDNLYWYRRVMGKEIKFLLHFVKESKQDESGMPNNRFLAERTGGTYSTLKVQPAELEDSGVYFCASNPTGPHTEAFFGQGTRLTVV.

The V gene is TRBV28, the J gene TRBJ1-5; TRBD1 is a possible D gene (6 bases). V dropped 6 bases and J dropped 2 bases, with 23 bases sitting between them. The CDR3 consists of 18 residues. CDR1 and CDR2 from the germline V gene are MDHEN and SYDVKM. CDR3 sequence reads: CASSSWDMGLNGNQPQHF. The CDR3 coding sequence is TGTGCCAGCAGCAGCTGGGACATGGGCTTGAATGGCAATCAGCCCCAGCATTTT.

The V and J genes are TRBV28 and TRBJ2-7; D perhaps matches TRBD1 (5 bases). Germline V CDR1 and CDR2: MDHEN, SYDVKM. The CDR3 sequence is 13 residues long. V gave up 5 bases and J gave up 3 bases, with 11 bases separating them. This chain's CDR3 is CASSHQGSYEQYF. The CDR3 DNA sequence: TGTGCCAGCAGTCACCAGGGTAGCTACGAGCAGTACTTC.

The chain has TRBV9 and TRBJ2-7, with no clear D. CDR3 length equals 12 residues. CDR1 is SGDLS and CDR2 is YYNGEE in the germline V gene. The ends were cut back, 4 bases at V and 3 bases at J, with 8 bases in the middle. The CDR3 sequence is CASSSTGYEQYF. In DNA form, the CDR3 reads TGTGCCAGCAGCTCGACGGGCTACGAGCAGTACTTC.

V usage is TRBV19 and J usage is TRBJ1-5; D unresolved. The ends were cut back, 0 bases at V and 0 bases at J, with 9 bases in the middle. The CDR3 spans 16 residues. Looked up from germline, CDR1 is LNHDA and CDR2 is SQIVND (reference sequence). CDR3 DNA sequence: TGTGCCAGTAGTATAGATTATGGGCTTAGCAATCAGCCCCAGCATTTT. The encoded protein is CASSIDYGLSNQPQHF.

This chain connects TRBV13 to TRBJ1-5; D call uncertain. The V gene lost 3 bases and the J gene lost 0 bases, with 9 bases spanning the gap. The CDR3 is 15 amino acids. CDR1 is PRHDT, CDR2 FYEKMQ, per germline (reference sequence). CDR3 sequence: CASSFRGYSNQPQHF. The CDR3, as DNA: TGTGCCAGCAGCTTTCGAGGGTATAGCAATCAGCCCCAGCATTTT.

V usage is TRBV5-1 and J usage is TRBJ1-4; D might be TRBD1 (5 bases). This CDR3 is built from 14 residues. Looked up from germline, CDR1 is SGHRS and CDR2 is YFSETQ. Trimming removed 0 bases at V and 6 bases at J, with 9 bases between. CDR3 in amino acids: CASSLVSGYEKLFF. The CDR3 DNA follows: TGCGCCAGCAGCTTGGTTTCAGGGTATGAAAAACTGTTTTTT. Looking up the rest from reference TRBV5-1 and TRBJ1-4 gives the full variable domain: KAGVTQTPRYLIKTRGQQVTLSCSPISGHRSVSWYQQTPGQGLQFLFEYFSETQRNKGNFPGRFSGRQFSNSRSEMNVSTLELGDSALYLCASSLVSGYEKLFFGSGTQLSVL.

The CDR3 loop reads CASSQDYGLELFF. In DNA, the CDR3 is TGCGCCAGCAGCCAAGATTATGGCTTGGAGCTGTTTTTT. The chain has TRBV4-1 and TRBJ2-2; no definite D call. Trimming removed 0 bases at V and 10 bases at J, with 9 bases between. Germline assignment: CDR1 MGHRA and CDR2 YSYEKL. This CDR3 region has 13 residues.

V usage is TRBV5-4 and J usage is TRBJ2-7; D gene unclear. Trimming took 4 bases from V and 4 from J, leaving 12 bases between them. The CDR3 consists of 13 residues. Germline-derived CDR1 and CDR2 are SGHNT and YYREEE (reference sequence). In DNA, the CDR3 is TGTGCCAGCAGCGCGTTTTCTGGTTACGAGCAGTACTTC. This sequence encodes CASSAFSGYEQYF.

The CDR3 loop is CASSLGQRNQPQHF. CDR3 nucleotide sequence: TGTGCCAGCAGCTTGGGACAGAGAAATCAGCCCCAGCATTTT. This chain links TRBV9 with TRBJ1-5, with 7 positions matching TRBD1. Losses at the gene ends were 4 bases for V and 4 bases for J; bases not matched to a gene: 5. CDR3 length equals 14 residues. The V gene's germline CDR1 is SGDLS and CDR2 YYNGEE.

Details on this clone: Within the sample, other DNA sequences also encode this same CDR3. The chain combines TRBV14 with TRBJ2-6; D is possibly TRBD1 (6 bases). The germline V gene encodes CDR1 SGHDN and CDR2 FVKESK. The germline V and J ends were trimmed by 4 bases and 4 bases, with 11 bases remaining between them. CDR3 length: 15 amino acids. As DNA, the CDR3 is TGTGCCAGCAGCCTACAGGGACCCGGGGCCAACGTCCTGACTTTC. Protein sequence: CASSLQGPGANVLTF.

The gene calls are TRBV5-1 and TRBJ1-2; 9 bases line up with TRBD1. This CDR3 spans 13 amino acids. V lost 0 bases to trimming and J lost 6 bases; unmatched junction nucleotides: 0. CDR1 and CDR2 (germline): SGHRS, YFSETQ. CDR3 nucleotide sequence: TGCGCCAGCAGCTTGGGACAGGGGGATGGCTACACCTTC. Residues: CASSLGQGDGYTF.

The DNA of the CDR3 is TGTGCCTGGAGTGTCCGGGGTAAGGACACCATATATTTT. Protein product: CAWSVRGKDTIYF. This sequence joins TRBV30 and TRBJ1-3; no firm D call. The CDR3 spans 13 residues. Trimming stripped 0 bases from V and 8 bases from J, with 11 bases between. Germline V gene data show CDR1 as GTSNPN and CDR2 as SVGIG (reference sequence).

The rearrangement uses TRBV27 and TRBJ2-7; tentative D call: TRBD1 (6 bases). V shed 8 bases and J shed 2 bases, with 16 bases lying between them. This CDR3 is built from 14 residues. In germline, CDR1 is MNHEY, CDR2 SMNVEV (reference sequence). The DNA of the CDR3 is TGTGCCAGCGGCGGAGCAGGGGCTACCTACGAGCAGTACTTC. Protein sequence: CASGGAGATYEQYF.

The rearrangement uses TRBV6-1 and TRBJ1-1; 7 bases are a match to TRBD1. CDR1 is MNHNS, CDR2 SASEGT, per germline. The CDR3 spans 13 residues. J gave up 7 bases and V 6 bases, and 8 bases lay outside the gene matches. CDR3: CASSGRGNGEAFF. In nucleotides, the CDR3 is TGTGCCAGCAGCGGCAGGGGGAACGGTGAAGCTTTCTTT.

The chain employs TRBV5-1 and TRBJ2-3; 10 bases align to TRBD1. This CDR3 comprises 16 residues. V dropped 4 bases and J dropped 3; count of bases not matched to a gene: 8. Germline V gene lookup returns CDR1 SGHRS and CDR2 YFSETQ. The CDR3 bases are TGCGCCAGCAGCATGGCTGGGACAGGGGTAACAGATACGCAGTATTTT. Encoded protein: CASSMAGTGVTDTQYF.

The chain joins TRBV30 to TRBJ1-1, with a weak D call TRBD1 (6 bases). The ends were cut back, 3 bases at V and 4 bases at J, with 12 bases in the middle. Germline CDR1 reads GTSNPN; CDR2 reads SVGIG (reference sequence). The CDR3 has 13 residues. CDR3 sequence: CAWRQTGSTEAFF. The CDR3 DNA follows: TGTGCCTGGAGGCAAACAGGGAGCACTGAAGCTTTCTTT.

The J gene is TRBJ2-5, the V gene TRBV5-8, with 12 bases that match TRBD1. V dropped 4 bases and J dropped 6; count of bases not matched to a gene: 7. The CDR3 is 15 residues long. Germline V lookup: CDR1 SGHTS, CDR2 YDEGEE. CDR3: CASSTGTGGRKTQYF. Written as DNA, the CDR3 is TGTGCCAGCAGCACCGGGACAGGGGGCAGGAAGACCCAGTACTTC.

V is TRBV6-1 and J is TRBJ2-1, with no clear D. This CDR3 has 12 residues. The V gene's germline CDR1 is MNHNS and CDR2 SASEGT. V lost 5 bases and J 7 bases, leaving 9 bases between the germline ends. The CDR3 DNA follows: TGTGCCAGCAGTAGCCTCCTAAATGAGCAGTTCTTC. Translation: CASSSLLNEQFF.

The J gene is TRBJ1-6, the V gene TRBV14, with unresolved D. Germline V gene sequence: CDR1 SGHDN, CDR2 FVKESK. V lost 4 bases to trimming and J lost 1 base, with 11 bases between them. CDR3 length: 16 amino acids. The CDR3 loop is CASSLEGGSYNSPLHF. The CDR3 nucleotides are TGTGCCAGCAGCCTTGAGGGTGGGTCCTATAATTCACCCCTCCACTTT.

The chain joins TRBV27 to TRBJ2-1; 7 bases are shared with TRBD1. The CDR3 is made up of 15 amino acids. V lost 0 bases to trimming and J lost 4 bases; unmatched junction nucleotides: 3. The germline V gene encodes CDR1 MNHEY and CDR2 SMNVEV (reference sequence). The CDR3 DNA reads TGTGCCAGCAGTTTATCGAGGGGGCATTACAATGAGCAGTTCTTC. Its translation is CASSLSRGHYNEQFF.

This clone was recorded only once. The chain carries TRBV6-5 and TRBJ2-1; TRBD1 aligns across 7 bases. Germline V gene lookup returns CDR1 MNHEY and CDR2 SVGAGI. J was trimmed by 8 bases and V by 4 bases; bases with no gene match: 11. This CDR3 comprises 15 residues. The CDR3 bases are TGTGCCAGCAGTTCCCGGGACAGCGGAGTGGATGAGCAGTTCTTC. It specifies CASSSRDSGVDEQFF.

The table lists this clone with a count of one. The chain has TRBV7-9 and TRBJ2-1, with 9 bases that match TRBD2. The length of the CDR3 is 17 residues. Looked up from germline, CDR1 is SEHNR and CDR2 is FQNEAQ (reference sequence). Trimming cost V 1 base and J 9 bases; bases outside gene matches: 13. CDR3 protein: CASSLGGVSGSRGEQFF. The CDR3 DNA sequence: TGTGCCAGCAGCTTAGGGGGGGTTAGCGGGAGCCGAGGTGAGCAGTTCTTC.

The gene calls are TRBV16 and TRBJ1-1; D may be TRBD1 (5 bases). Trimming removed 3 bases at V and 3 bases at J, with 17 bases between. CDR3 length: 16 residues. Germline lookup yields CDR1 KGHSY and CDR2 FQNENV. CDR3 residues: CASSQSRGRRDTEAFF. CDR3 sequence (DNA): TGTGCCAGCAGCCAGAGCCGGGGACGGAGGGACACTGAAGCTTTCTTT. The full variable domain, with the rest looked up from reference TRBV16 and TRBJ1-1, is GEEVAQTPKHLVRGEGQKAKLYCAPIKGHSYVFWYQQVLKNEFKFLISFQNENVFDETGMPKERFSAKCLPNSPCSLEIQATKLEDSAVYFCASSQSRGRRDTEAFFGQGTRLTVV.

The chain links TRBV5-4 to TRBJ2-7; 8 bases align to TRBD2. This CDR3 region has 16 residues. V gave up 3 bases and J gave up 2 bases; unmatched junction bases: 10. Germline V gene data show CDR1 as SGHNT and CDR2 as YYREEE (reference sequence). Written as DNA, the CDR3 is TGTGCCAGCAGCTATGGACTAGCAGGGAAACCCTACGAGCAGTACTTC. This translates into CASSYGLAGKPYEQYF. The variable domain in full, with the rest retrieved from reference TRBV5-4 and TRBJ2-7, is ETGVTQSPTHLIKTRGQQVTLRCSSQSGHNTVSWYQQALGQGPQFIFQYYREEENGRGNFPPRFSGLQFPNYSSELNVNALELDDSALYLCASSYGLAGKPYEQYFGPGTRLTVT.

This chain connects TRBV15 to TRBJ2-1, with TRBD1 matching 11 bases. Germline CDR1 and CDR2: LNHNV and YYDKDF (reference sequence). The CDR3 consists of 17 residues. V lost 5 bases to trimming and J lost 4 bases; unmatched junction nucleotides: 10. CDR3 coding DNA: TGTGCCACCAGCGCCAGTCCGGGACAGGGGGGATACAATGAGCAGTTCTTC. Its protein product is CATSASPGQGGYNEQFF.

This clone has only one observation. The chain combines TRBV5-1 with TRBJ2-4; D uncertain. Germline V CDR1 and CDR2: SGHRS, YFSETQ. V shed 5 bases and J shed 8 bases, with 8 bases lying between them. This CDR3 comprises 11 residues. CDR3 loop: CASRSEDIQYF. CDR3 DNA sequence: TGCGCCAGCAGGAGTGAAGACATTCAGTACTTC.

J is TRBJ1-5 and V is TRBV10-3; D ambiguous. The CDR3 extends over 14 amino acids. Trimming took 2 bases from V and 7 from J, leaving 12 bases between them. Germline V gene lookup returns CDR1 ENHRY and CDR2 SYGVKD. The DNA for the CDR3 is TGTGCCATCAGTGAGGGGAGAATGAGACAGCCCCAGCATTTT. This gives the protein CAISEGRMRQPQHF.

This sequence joins TRBV21-1 and TRBJ2-7; no check of the table's D call, TRBD1, against the DNA was made. TRBV21-1 is a pseudogene locus. There are 17 residues in the CDR3. CDR3 DNA: TGTGCCAGCAGCGTAATAAGCCGGGACAGGGGATCCTACGAGCAGTACTTC. Translating gives CASSVISRDRGSYEQYF.